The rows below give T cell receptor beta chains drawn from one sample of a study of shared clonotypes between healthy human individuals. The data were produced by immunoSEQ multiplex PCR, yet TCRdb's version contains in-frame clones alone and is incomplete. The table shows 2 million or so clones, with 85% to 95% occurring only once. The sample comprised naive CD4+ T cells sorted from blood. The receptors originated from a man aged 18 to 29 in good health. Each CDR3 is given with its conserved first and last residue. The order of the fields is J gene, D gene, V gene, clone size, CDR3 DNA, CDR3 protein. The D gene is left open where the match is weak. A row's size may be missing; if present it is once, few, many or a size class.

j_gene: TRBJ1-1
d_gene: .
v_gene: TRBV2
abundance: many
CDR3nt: TGTGCCAGCAGTGAGCCAGGGACTTGGGCTGAAGCTTTCTTT
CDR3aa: CASSEPGTWAEAFF

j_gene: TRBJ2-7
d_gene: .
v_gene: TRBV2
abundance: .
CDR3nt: TGTGCCAGCAGTGAAACCACCTACGAGCAGTACTTC
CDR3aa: CASSETTYEQYF

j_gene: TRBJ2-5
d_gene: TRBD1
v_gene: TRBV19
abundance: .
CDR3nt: TGTGCCAGTAGCTATGGACAGGCGGAGACCCAGTACTTC
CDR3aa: CASSYGQAETQYF

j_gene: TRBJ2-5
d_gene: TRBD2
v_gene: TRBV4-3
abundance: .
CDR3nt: TGCGCCAGCAGCCAGGGACTAGCGGGACTCGAGACCCAGTACTTC
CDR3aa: CASSQGLAGLETQYF

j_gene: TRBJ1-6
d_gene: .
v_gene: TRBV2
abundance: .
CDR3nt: TGTGCCAGCAGTGCTGATAATTCACCCCTCCACTTT
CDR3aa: CASSADNSPLHF

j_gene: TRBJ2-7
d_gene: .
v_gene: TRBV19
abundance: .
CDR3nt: TGTGCCAGTAGTAAAGGGGAACAGGGCTACGAGCAGTACTTC
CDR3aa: CASSKGEQGYEQYF

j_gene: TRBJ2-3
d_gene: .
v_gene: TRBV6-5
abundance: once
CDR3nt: TGTGCCACCAGCAGAGGTCCCACAGATACGCAGTATTTT
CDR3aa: CATSRGPTDTQYF

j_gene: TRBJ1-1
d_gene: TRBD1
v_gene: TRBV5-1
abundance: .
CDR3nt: TGCGCCAGCAGCCCGACAGGGCTTGGCACTGAAGCTTTCTTT
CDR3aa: CASSPTGLGTEAFF

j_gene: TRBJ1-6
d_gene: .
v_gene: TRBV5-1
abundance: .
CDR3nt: TGCGCCAGCAGCTTCACAGGGTCTGCCTATAATTCACCCCTCCACTTT
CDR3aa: CASSFTGSAYNSPLHF

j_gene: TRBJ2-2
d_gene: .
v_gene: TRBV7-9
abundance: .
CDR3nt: TGTGCCAGCAGCCCGAGACGTGTTACCGGGGAGCTGTTTTTT
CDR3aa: CASSPRRVTGELFF

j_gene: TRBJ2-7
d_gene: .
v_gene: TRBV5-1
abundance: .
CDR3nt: TGCGCCAGCAGCATCGGGACGGCCTACGAGCAGTACTTC
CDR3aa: CASSIGTAYEQYF

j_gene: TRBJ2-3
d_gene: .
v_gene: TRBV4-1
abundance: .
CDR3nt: TGCGCCAGCAGCCTTGCTGCGGGGCCGGGCGGAGATACGCAGTATTTT
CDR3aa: CASSLAAGPGGDTQYF

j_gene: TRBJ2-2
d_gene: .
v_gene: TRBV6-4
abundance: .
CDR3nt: TGTGCCAGCAGTGAACGGGGGTCGTCGACCGGGGAGCTGTTTTTT
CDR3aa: CASSERGSSTGELFF

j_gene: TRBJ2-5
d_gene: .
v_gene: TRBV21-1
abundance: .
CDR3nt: TGTGCCAGCAGAACGGACGACCTCCAAGAGACCCAGTACTTC
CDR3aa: CASRTDDLQETQYF

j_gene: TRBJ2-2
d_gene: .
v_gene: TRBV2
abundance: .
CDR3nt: TGTGCCAGCAGTGGAGAGGTAACCGGGGAGCTGTTTTTT
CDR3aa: CASSGEVTGELFF

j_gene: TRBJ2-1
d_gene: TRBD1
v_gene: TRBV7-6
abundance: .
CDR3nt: TGTGCCAGCAGCTTAGCTGGACAGGGTACCGATGAGCAGTTCTTC
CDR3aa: CASSLAGQGTDEQFF

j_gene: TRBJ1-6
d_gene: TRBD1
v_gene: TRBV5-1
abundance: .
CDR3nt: TGCGCCAGCAGCTCAGGACAGGGGAATTCACCCCTCCACTTT
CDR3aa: CASSSGQGNSPLHF

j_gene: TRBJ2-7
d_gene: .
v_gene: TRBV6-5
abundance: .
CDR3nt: TGTGCCAGCAGTTACTACCCAGTCGGGGCCTCCTACGAGCAGTACTTC
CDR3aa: CASSYYPVGASYEQYF

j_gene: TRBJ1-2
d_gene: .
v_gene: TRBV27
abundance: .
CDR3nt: TGTGCCAGCAGTTTATGGGGGGGCTCGGGGTATGATGGCTACACCTTC
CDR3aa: CASSLWGGSGYDGYTF

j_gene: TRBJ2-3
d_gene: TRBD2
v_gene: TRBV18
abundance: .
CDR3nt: TGTGCCAGCTCACCCACTAGCGGGATTACTTCAGATACGCAGTATTTT
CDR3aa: CASSPTSGITSDTQYF

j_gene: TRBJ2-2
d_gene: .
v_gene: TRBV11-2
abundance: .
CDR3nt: TGTGCCAGCAGCCTTCGGGGGCGCCCGAACACCGGGGAGCTGTTTTTT
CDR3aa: CASSLRGRPNTGELFF

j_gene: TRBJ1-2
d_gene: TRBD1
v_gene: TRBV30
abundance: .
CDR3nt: TGTGCCTGGAGTTCTATATGGACAGGAGACTATGGCTACACCTTC
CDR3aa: CAWSSIWTGDYGYTF

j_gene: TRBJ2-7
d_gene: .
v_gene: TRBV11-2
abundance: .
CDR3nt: TGTGCCAGCAGCTTACTCGTTGACAGCTACGAGCAGTACTTC
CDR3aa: CASSLLVDSYEQYF

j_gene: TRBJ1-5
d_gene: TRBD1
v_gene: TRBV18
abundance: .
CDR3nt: TGTGCCAGCTCACTAGGGACAGACTATCAGCCCCAGCATTTT
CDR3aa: CASSLGTDYQPQHF

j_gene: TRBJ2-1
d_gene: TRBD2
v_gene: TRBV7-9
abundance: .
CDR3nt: TGTGCCAGCAGTCCCTCCCTAGCGGGGTACAATGAGCAGTTCTTC
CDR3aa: CASSPSLAGYNEQFF

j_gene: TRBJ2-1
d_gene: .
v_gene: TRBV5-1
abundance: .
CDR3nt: TGCGCCAGCAGCTTGGGGGATACAGGGCGGTTAGGCAATGAGCAGTTCTTC
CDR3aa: CASSLGDTGRLGNEQFF

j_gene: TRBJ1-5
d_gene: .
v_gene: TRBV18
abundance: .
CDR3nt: TGTGCCAGCTCACCGTCTTCCGGGACACATCTGGGCAATCAGCCCCAGCATTTT
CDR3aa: CASSPSSGTHLGNQPQHF

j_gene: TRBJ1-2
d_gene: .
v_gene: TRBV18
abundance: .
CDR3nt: TGTGCCAGCTCACCCGGGCGGGACGGCTATGGCTACACCTTC
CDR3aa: CASSPGRDGYGYTF

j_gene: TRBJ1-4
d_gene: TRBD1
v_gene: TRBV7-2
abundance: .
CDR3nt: TGTGCCAGCAGCCCAGGGACAGGGGTCATTGAAAAACTGTTTTTT
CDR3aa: CASSPGTGVIEKLFF

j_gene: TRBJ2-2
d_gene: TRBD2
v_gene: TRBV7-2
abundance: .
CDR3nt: TGTGCCAGCAGCTTGGGGACTAGCGGCACCGGGGAGCTGTTTTTT
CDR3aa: CASSLGTSGTGELFF

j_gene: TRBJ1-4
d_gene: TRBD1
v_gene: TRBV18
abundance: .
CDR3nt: TGTGCCAGCTCACCACCCGGAGGGGGCCCAACTAATGAAAAACTGTTTTTT
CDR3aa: CASSPPGGGPTNEKLFF

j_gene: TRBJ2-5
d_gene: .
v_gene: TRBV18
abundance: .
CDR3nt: TGTGCCAGCTCACACCAAGAGACCCAGTACTTC
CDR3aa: CASSHQETQYF

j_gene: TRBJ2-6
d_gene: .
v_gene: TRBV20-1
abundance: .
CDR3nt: TGCAGTGCAGCTGGGGCCAACGTCCTGACTTTC
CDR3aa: CSAAGANVLTF

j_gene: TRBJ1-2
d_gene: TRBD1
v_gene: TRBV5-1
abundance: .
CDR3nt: TGCGCCAGCAGCTTGGCCCCGGACAGGAGGGTCTATGGCTACACCTTC
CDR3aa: CASSLAPDRRVYGYTF

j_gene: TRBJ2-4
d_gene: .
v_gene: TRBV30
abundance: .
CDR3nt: TGTGCCTGGGCCCCCGGGGGGCAAAACATTCAGTACTTC
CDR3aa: CAWAPGGQNIQYF

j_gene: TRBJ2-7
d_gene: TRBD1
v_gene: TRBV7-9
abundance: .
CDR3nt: TGTGCCAGCAGCCTAGAACCGGGACAGAGAGTACCCTACGAGCAGTACTTC
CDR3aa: CASSLEPGQRVPYEQYF

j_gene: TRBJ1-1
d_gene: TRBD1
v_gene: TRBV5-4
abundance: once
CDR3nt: TGTGCCAGCAGCTCCACAGGGGCCGCCACTGAAGCTTTCTTT
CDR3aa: CASSSTGAATEAFF

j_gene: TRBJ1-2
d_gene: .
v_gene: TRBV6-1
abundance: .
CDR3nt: TGTGCCAGCAGCGAGGCCGGACGGAACTATGGCTACACCTTC
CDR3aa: CASSEAGRNYGYTF

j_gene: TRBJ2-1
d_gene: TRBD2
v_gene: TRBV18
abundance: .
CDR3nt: TGTGCCAGCTCACCAATCAGCGGGGGGCGGAATGAGCAGTTCTTC
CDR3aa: CASSPISGGRNEQFF

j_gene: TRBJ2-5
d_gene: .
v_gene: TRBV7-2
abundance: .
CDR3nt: TGTGCCAGCAGCTCGGGGTTCCCGGGAGAGACCCAGTACTTC
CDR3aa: CASSSGFPGETQYF

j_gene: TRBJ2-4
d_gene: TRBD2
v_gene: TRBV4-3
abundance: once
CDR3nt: TGCGCCAGCAGCCAGGGAGGACTAGCGGGAGGGGAGGCCAAAAACATTCAGTACTTC
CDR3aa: CASSQGGLAGGEAKNIQYF

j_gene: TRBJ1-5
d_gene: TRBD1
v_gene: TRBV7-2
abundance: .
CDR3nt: TGTGCCAGCAGCTTAGGGTCTAGGACAGGGCAAGACTTAAATCAGCCCCAGCATTTT
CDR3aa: CASSLGSRTGQDLNQPQHF

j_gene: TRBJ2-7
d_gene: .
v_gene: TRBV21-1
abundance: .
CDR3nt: TGTGCCAGCTCCGAGGGACAGTGGGAGCAGTACTTC
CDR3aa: CASSEGQWEQYF

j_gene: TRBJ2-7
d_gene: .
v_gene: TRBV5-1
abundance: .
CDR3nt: TGCGCCAGCAGCCTGAATACCGGGACACACGAGCAGTACTTC
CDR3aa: CASSLNTGTHEQYF

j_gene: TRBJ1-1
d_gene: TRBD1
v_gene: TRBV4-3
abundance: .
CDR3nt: TGCGCCAGCAGCCAAGATGGGACAGGGGGTGAAGCTTTCTTT
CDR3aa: CASSQDGTGGEAFF

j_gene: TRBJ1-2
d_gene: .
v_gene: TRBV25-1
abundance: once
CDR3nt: TGTGCCAGCAGACCAGGAGGTAGTGGCTACACCTTC
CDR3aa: CASRPGGSGYTF